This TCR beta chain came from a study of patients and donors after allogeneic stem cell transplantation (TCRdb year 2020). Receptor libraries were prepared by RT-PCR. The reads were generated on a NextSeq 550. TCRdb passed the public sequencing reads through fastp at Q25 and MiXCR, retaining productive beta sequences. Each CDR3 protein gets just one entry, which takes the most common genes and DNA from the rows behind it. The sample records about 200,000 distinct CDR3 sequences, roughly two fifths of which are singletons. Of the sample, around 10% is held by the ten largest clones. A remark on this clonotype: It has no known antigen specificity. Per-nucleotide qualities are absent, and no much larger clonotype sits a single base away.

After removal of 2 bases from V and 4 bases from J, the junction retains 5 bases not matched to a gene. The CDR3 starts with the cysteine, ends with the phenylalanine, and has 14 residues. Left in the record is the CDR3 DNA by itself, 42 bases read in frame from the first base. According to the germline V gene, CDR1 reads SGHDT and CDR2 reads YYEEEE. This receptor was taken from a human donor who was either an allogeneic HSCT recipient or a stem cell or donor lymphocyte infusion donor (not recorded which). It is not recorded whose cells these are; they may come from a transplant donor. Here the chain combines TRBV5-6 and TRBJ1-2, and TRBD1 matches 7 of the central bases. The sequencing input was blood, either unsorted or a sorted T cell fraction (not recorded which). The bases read TGTGCCAGCAGCTTCCCGACAGGGTCCTATGGCTACACCTTC. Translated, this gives CASSFPTGSYGYTF.